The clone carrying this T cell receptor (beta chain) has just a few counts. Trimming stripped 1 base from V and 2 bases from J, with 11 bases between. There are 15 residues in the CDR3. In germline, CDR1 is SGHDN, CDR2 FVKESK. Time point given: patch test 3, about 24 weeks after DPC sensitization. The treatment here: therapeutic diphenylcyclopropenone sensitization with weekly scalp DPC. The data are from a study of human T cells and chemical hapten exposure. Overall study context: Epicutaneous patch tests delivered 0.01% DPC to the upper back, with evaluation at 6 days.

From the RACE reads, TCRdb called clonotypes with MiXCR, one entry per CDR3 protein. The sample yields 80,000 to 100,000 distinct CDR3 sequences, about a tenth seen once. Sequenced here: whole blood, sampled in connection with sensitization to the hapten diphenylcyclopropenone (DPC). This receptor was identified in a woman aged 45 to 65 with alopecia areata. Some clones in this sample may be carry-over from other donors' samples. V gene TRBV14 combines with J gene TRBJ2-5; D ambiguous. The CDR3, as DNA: TGTGCCAGCAGCCAAGGCGTTCGGGCTCAAGAGACCCAGTACTTC. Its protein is CASSQGVRAQETQYF. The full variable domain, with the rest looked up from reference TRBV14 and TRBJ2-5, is EAGVTQFPSHSVIEKGQTVTLRCDPISGHDNLYWYRRVMGKEIKFLLHFVKESKQDESGMPNNRFLAERTGGTYSTLKVQPAELEDSGVYFCASSQGVRAQETQYFGPGTRLLVL.